This T cell receptor beta chain was documented in a study of cytomegalovirus exposure and HLA in healthy donors. Worth noting for this clone: Its specificity is unknown.

Study results and caveats: Sequencing likely caused a cluster of highly shared sequence variants.

The primer mix had 60 Vbeta and 13 Jbeta primers. This table comes from immunoSEQ multiplex PCR, and its TCRdb copy is limited to in-frame clones, with some not included. The sample carries under 150,000 clones, 55% to 75% recorded once. This CDR3 has 16 residues. Sequenced sample: PBMCs. The genes are TRBV21-1 and TRBJ2-5; the D call in the table, TRBD2, was not verified against the DNA. TRBV21-1 is a listed pseudogene. This clonotype was sampled from a human donor in good health. The CDR3 loop reads CASSNSGTSGEETQYF. As DNA, the CDR3 is TGTGCCAGCAGCAACTCCGGGACTAGCGGAGAAGAGACCCAGTACTTC.